The TCR beta chain described here comes from a study of prognosis after radiotherapy for stage I lung cancer. For the study at large: Whereas some 12 patients had adenocarcinoma, squamous cell carcinoma was the tumor in seven.

Deletions cut 5 bases from V and 1 base from J, with 11 bases between. CDR1 is MDHEN and CDR2 is SYDVKM in the germline V gene. CDR3 length: 14 residues. In this sample, this clonotype turned up many times. Two-round multiplex PCR amplified TCR beta CDR3 from genomic DNA. Gene-specific TRBV and TRBJ primers were used in PCR round one. TCRdb re-analysed the multiplex PCR reads in MiXCR, keeping a single row per CDR3 protein. The repertoire holds some 27,000 distinct CDR3 sequences, with roughly 30% as singletons. This TCR came from a donor over 45 with non-small cell lung cancer. Sequences were derived from PBMCs, sampled before or after stereotactic body radiation therapy (not recorded which). V is TRBV28 and J is TRBJ2-5, with a possible D match to TRBD1 (5 bases). The CDR3 sequence: CASSPSGAQETQYF. The CDR3 nucleotides read TGTGCCAGCAGTCCCAGTGGGGCCCAAGAGACCCAGTACTTC.